The entry below gives a single T cell receptor beta chain sequence along with its context. This clone appeared a single time. There is no known antigen for this receptor. It has no much larger one-base neighbor in the sample; base qualities were not kept. The entry originates in a study of shared clonotypes between healthy human individuals (dated by TCRdb to about 2020). A note on the overall study: A few men and a couple of women, aged 18 to 49 years, made up the cohort. For each donor, CD4 naive and CD4 memory were each run on three plates, CD8 naive on two plates, and CD8 memory on one plate. To estimate repertoire size and how much clonotypes are shared between individuals, the study performed deep sequencing of blood TCR repertoires from roughly five healthy adults. Libraries were prepared and TCR repertoires were sequenced by different laboratories using diverse techniques, in order to increase sequencing depth and limit assay-specific biases. Per donor, leukapheresis produced somewhere between about 0.8 and 9 billion PBMCs. The research as a whole found: Sampling was restricted to blood, and TCR repertoires in tissues likely differ from the TCR repertoires found in blood. Naive subsets generally had larger estimated clonotype richness than memory subsets. Incomplete sequencing was indicated by rarefaction of sorted-subset datasets, despite the large sequencing depth. When a few donors were compared, the shared fraction of clonotypes was around 5% for naive CD4, 3% to 4% for naive CD8, more than 2% for memory CD4, and 0.35% to 0.4% for memory CD8. Pairwise subsampling indicated that sequencing depth was expected to affect the degree of clonotype sharing among donors. The genetic and exposure-history diversity represented was limited by the small number of donors. Compared with non-shared clonotypes, the clonotypes found in all four sorted-subset donors had higher generation probabilities.

The germline V gene sets CDR1 to LGHNA and CDR2 to YSLEER. V has 1 base trimmed and J has 0 bases trimmed; junction bases matching no gene number 3. From the cysteine up to the phenylalanine, the CDR3 has a length of 16 residues. Only CDR3 DNA is held: 48 bases, read in frame from base 1. Healthy HIV-negative adults with no recently reported acute infections or vaccinations were included as donors. Only Caucasian adults living in Nashville, Tennessee, USA were represented among the donors. Magnetic negative selection was used to enrich CD4+ T cells, after which naive cells were positively selected on CD45RA and the negative fraction became the memory subset. Blood was obtained by leukapheresis, after which PBMCs were separated by Ficoll-Histopaque density gradient centrifugation and cryopreserved in liquid nitrogen vapor phase. Analytical flow cytometry was used to check the purity and quantity of each magnetically sorted T cell population. From each sorted fraction, genomic DNA was isolated and quantified by UV absorbance on a Nanodrop 2000c.

TCR CDR3 regions were amplified from genomic DNA by multiplex PCR using the deep immunoSEQ assay. For each cell subset, the extracted genomic DNA was distributed evenly across all wells of several immunoSEQ 96-well plates, and each plate served as one replicate. For sorted subsets, around 0.2 ug genomic DNA, equal to 30,000 to 35,000 T cell genomes, was loaded into each replicate PCR. Purified libraries were measured with a Qubit 3.0 fluorometer, size-checked on a Bioanalyzer 2100, and measured again with the KAPA Library Quantification kit. Each immunoSEQ 96-well plate was sequenced on its own single-read 150-cycle Illumina NextSeq 550 flow cell. The original pipeline was this. Because the immunoSEQ output included only junctional sequences and no quality scores, the filtering could not be the same as the filtering used for full-length reads. To assign V/J genes and CDR3, sequences were annotated against IMGT germline references using PyIR, a Python wrapper for IgBLAST v1.9. Reads were removed for weak V/J assignments (E-value above 1e-6), missing CDR3, stop codons, out-of-frame junctions, or ambiguous translated residues. V3J clonotypes were defined as sequences sharing the same inferred V gene, J gene, and CDR3 amino acid sequence. The percentage overlap between two repertoires was calculated by dividing the number of shared unique clonotypes by the size of the smaller repertoire. Repertoire richness was assessed with RTK rarefaction, the Chao1 estimator, and Recon v2.1 estimates of unobserved clonotypes. Generation probabilities for all TCRbeta clonotypes obtained by the gDNA method from a handful of donors were computed using OLGA. The source is immuneACCESS, and TCRdb retained only in-frame sequences with V and J called. Part of the clones is not carried over; for the studies checked, unresolved V genes explain less than half of this, and the remainder is unexplained. V and J calls and clone size are given by that table; D and trimming were obtained from the DNA. The sample has about 2.5 million clones on record, under 95% of them singletons. In total, the top ten clones hold approximately 0.4% of the sample.

Rearrangement joined TRBV4-3 to TRBJ2-5; 9 nucleotides in the junction match TRBD1. The sequenced sample was naive CD4+ T cells from PBMCs. The sample's cell subset or site, from its label and the paper: CD45RA+ positively selected. The clonotype was recovered from a man aged 18 to 30 in good health. Some clones in this sample may be carry-over from other donors' samples. CDR3 reads: CASSQGQGGYQETQYF. At the DNA level, the sequence is TGCGCCAGCAGCCAAGGACAGGGGGGATACCAAGAGACCCAGTACTTC.